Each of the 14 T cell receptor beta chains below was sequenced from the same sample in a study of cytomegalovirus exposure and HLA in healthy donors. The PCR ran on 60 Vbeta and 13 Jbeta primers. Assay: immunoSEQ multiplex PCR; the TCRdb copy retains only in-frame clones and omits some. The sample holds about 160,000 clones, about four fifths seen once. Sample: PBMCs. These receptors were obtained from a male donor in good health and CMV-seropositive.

The CDR3 coding sequence is TGTGCCAGCAGTGTTTCCGGGACAGGGGGAAGCTACACCTTC. It yields the protein CASSVSGTGGSYTF. J is TRBJ1-2 and V is TRBV6-1; 11 nucleotides line up with TRBD1. Germline CDR1 reads MNHNS; CDR2 reads SASEGT. V lost 4 bases, J lost 9 bases, and 7 bases stayed unmatched. The CDR3 contains 14 residues.

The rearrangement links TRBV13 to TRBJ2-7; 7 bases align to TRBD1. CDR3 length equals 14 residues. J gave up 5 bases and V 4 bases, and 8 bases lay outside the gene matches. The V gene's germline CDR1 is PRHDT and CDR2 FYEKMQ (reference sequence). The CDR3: CASSSTGWKDEQYF. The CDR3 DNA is TGTGCCAGCAGCTCGACAGGGTGGAAAGACGAGCAGTACTTC.

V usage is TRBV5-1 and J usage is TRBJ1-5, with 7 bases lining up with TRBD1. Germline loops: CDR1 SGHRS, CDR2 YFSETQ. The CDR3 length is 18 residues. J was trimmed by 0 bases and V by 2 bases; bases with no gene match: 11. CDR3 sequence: CASSFRTGDKFSNQPQHF. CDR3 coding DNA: TGCGCCAGCAGCTTCAGGACAGGAGACAAGTTTAGCAATCAGCCCCAGCATTTT. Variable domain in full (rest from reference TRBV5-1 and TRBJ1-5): KAGVTQTPRYLIKTRGQQVTLSCSPISGHRSVSWYQQTPGQGLQFLFEYFSETQRNKGNFPGRFSGRQFSNSRSEMNVSTLELGDSALYLCASSFRTGDKFSNQPQHFGDGTRLSIL.

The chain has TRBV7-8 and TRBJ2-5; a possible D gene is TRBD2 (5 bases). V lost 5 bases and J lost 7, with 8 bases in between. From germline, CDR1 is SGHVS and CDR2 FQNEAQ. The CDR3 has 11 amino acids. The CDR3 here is CASSHGVTQYF. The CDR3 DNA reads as TGTGCCAGCAGCCACGGGGTGACCCAGTACTTC.

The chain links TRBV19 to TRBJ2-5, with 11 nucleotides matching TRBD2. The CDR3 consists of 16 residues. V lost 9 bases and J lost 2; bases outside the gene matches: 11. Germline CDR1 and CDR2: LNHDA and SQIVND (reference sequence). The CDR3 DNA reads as TGTGCCAGCCGAGAGAACAGACTAGCGGGGCAAGAGACCCAGTACTTC. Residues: CASRENRLAGQETQYF.

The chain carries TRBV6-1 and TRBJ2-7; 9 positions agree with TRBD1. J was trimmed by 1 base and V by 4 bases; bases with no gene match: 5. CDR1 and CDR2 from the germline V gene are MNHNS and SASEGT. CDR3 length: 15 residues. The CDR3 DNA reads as TGTGCCAGCAGTGTTTCCGGGACAGGGTCCTACGAGCAGTACTTC. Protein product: CASSVSGTGSYEQYF.

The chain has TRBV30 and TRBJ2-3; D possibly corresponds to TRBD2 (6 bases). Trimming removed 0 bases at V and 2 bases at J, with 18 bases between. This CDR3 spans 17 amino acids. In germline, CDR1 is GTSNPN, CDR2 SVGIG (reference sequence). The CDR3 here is CAWSVGSGAPFTDTQYF. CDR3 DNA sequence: TGTGCCTGGAGTGTAGGGTCGGGAGCACCCTTCACAGATACGCAGTATTTT.

The CDR3: CASSQPRQGLSYNEQFF. The CDR3 coding sequence is TGCGCCAGCAGCCAACCTAGACAGGGTCTCTCCTACAATGAGCAGTTCTTC. The V gene is TRBV4-1, the J gene TRBJ2-1, with 7 bases that match TRBD1. The germline gives CDR1 MGHRA, CDR2 YSYEKL. This CDR3 comprises 17 residues. Trimming removed 2 bases from V and 0 bases from J; junction bases left unmatched: 7.

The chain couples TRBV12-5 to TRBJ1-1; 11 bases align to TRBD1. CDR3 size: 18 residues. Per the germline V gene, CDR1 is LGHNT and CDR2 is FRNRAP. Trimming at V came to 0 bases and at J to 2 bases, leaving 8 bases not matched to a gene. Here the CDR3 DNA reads TGTGCTAGTGGTTTGGTGGTGGGGGACAGGGGGTACAACACTGAAGCTTTCTTT. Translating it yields CASGLVVGDRGYNTEAFF.

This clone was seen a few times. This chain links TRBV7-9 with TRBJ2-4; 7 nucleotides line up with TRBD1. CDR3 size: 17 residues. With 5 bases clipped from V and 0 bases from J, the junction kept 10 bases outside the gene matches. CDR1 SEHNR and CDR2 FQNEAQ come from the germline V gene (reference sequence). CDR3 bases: TGTGCCAGCAGCCCTAGGACAGGAACTTTAGCCAAAAACATTCAGTACTTC. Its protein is CASSPRTGTLAKNIQYF.

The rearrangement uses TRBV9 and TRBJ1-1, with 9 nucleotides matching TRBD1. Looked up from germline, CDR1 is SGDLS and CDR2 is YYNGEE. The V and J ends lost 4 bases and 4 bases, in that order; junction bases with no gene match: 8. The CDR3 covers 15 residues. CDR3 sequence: CASSLGTGRTTEAFF. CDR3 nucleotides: TGTGCCAGCAGCCTAGGGACAGGGAGGACCACTGAAGCTTTCTTT.

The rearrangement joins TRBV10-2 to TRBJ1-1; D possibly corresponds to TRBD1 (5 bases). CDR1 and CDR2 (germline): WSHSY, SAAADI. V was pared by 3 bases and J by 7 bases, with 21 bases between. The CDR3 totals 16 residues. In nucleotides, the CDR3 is TGCGCCAGCAGTGATCATCGGGACGCCTCGGGGGGTGAAGCTTTCTTT. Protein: CASSDHRDASGGEAFF.

CDR3 sequence: CASSGSEDTQYF. CDR3 in DNA: TGTGCCAGCAGTGGGAGCGAGGATACGCAGTATTTT. The rearrangement links TRBV9 to TRBJ2-3; D possibly corresponds to TRBD2 (5 bases). Trimming removed 5 bases at V and 6 bases at J, with 10 bases between. CDR3 size: 12 residues. The germline gives CDR1 SGDLS, CDR2 YYNGEE.

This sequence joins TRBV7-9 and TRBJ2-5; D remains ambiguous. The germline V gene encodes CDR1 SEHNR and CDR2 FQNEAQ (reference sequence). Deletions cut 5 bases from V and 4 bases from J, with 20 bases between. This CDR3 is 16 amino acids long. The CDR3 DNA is TGTGCCAGCAGCCCCCGTGGAGACGAACGGCGAGAGACCCAGTACTTC. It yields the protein CASSPRGDERRETQYF.